This T cell receptor beta chain was obtained from a study of OX40 agonist ivuxolimab in advanced cancers. CDR1 MDHEN and CDR2 SYDVKM come from the germline V gene. The V gene end was trimmed by 5 bases and the J gene end by 1 base; junction bases not matched to a gene: 7. CDR3 size: 15 residues. Using immunoSEQ multiplex PCR, the repertoire was profiled, and TCRdb retains in-frame clones only, with some absent. This table has fewer than 100,000 clones, approximately 86% appearing once. The genes are TRBV28 and TRBJ1-1, with 7 bases that match TRBD1. The TCR originated in an adult with an advanced solid tumor such as melanoma, head and neck, liver or kidney cancer. Sequences were derived from CD4+ or CD8+ T cells sorted from blood, sampled in a trial of the OX40 agonist ivuxolimab. Written as DNA, the CDR3 is TGTGCCAGCAGTCCCCTGGACAGGCCGAACACTGAAGCTTTCTTT. Protein product: CASSPLDRPNTEAFF.